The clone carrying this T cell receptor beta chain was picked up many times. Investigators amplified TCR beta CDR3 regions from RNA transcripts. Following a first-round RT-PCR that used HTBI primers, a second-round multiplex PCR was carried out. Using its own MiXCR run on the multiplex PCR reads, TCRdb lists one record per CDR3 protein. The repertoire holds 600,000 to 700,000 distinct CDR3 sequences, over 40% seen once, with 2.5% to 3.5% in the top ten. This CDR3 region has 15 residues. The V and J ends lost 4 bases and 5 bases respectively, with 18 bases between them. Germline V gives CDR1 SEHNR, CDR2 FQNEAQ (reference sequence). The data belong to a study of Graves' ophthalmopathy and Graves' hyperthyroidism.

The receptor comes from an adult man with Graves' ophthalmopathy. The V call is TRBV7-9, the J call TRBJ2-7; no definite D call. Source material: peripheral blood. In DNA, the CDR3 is TGTGCCAGCAGCTCACGTGCAGGAGATCCTAACGAGCAGTACTTC. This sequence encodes CASSSRAGDPNEQYF.